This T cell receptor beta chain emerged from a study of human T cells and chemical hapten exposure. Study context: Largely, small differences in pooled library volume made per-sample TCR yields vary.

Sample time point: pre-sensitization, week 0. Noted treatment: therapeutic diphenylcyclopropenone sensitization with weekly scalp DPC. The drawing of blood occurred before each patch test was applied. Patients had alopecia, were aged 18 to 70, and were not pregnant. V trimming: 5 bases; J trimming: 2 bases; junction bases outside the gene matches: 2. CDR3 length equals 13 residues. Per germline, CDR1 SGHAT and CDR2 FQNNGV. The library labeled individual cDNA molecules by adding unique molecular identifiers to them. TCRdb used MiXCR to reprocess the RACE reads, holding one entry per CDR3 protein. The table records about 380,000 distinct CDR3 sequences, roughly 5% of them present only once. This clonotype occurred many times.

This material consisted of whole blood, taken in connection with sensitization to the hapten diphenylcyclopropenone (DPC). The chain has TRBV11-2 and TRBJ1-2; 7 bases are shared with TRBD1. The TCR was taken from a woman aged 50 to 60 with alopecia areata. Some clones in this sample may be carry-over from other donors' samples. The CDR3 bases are TGTGCCAGCAGCACGGACAGGAACTATGGCTACACCTTC. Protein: CASSTDRNYGYTF.